This is a list of T cell receptor beta chains from one sample in a study of T-cell reconstitution after alpha-beta-depleted transplantation in children. One entry per CDR3 protein results from TCRdb running MiXCR on the PCR reads. The repertoire includes 450,000 to 550,000 distinct CDR3 sequences, more than 9.5% of them detected once, and less than 15% sits in the top ten. Sequenced material: PBMCs, mostly from graft donor cells, taken 180 days after TCRalphabeta/CD19-depleted stem cell transplant. Receptors originate from a female patient aged 2 to 10 who had a stem cell transplant for aplastic anemia, so the T cells may come from the graft donor. Each CDR3 is given with its conserved first and last residue. Each record gives: V gene, J gene, D gene, CDR3 protein. A D gene is named only where the DNA matches it firmly.

V: TRBV6-2/TRBV6-3
J: TRBJ2-4
D: .
CDR3: CASNERGTSENIQYF

V: TRBV20-1
J: TRBJ2-2
D: TRBD1
CDR3: CSARYLTGQVNTGELFF

V: TRBV11-3
J: TRBJ2-3
D: TRBD2
CDR3: CASSLGQREVVDTQYF

V: TRBV7-9
J: TRBJ2-6
D: .
CDR3: CASTVRYSGANVLTF

V: TRBV28
J: TRBJ1-4
D: .
CDR3: CASSLERGYEKLFF

V: TRBV19
J: TRBJ2-7
D: .
CDR3: CASSIGSPYEQYF

V: TRBV30
J: TRBJ1-5
D: .
CDR3: CAWSVQDNQPQHF

V: TRBV10-3
J: TRBJ2-1
D: TRBD2
CDR3: CAIWTSDYNEQFF

V: TRBV2
J: TRBJ2-5
D: TRBD2
CDR3: CANPGLAGEQTQYF

V: TRBV11-3
J: TRBJ2-2
D: .
CDR3: CASRDGGVTLFF

V: TRBV27
J: TRBJ2-5
D: TRBD2
CDR3: CASSKMRLAGGETQYF

V: TRBV20-1
J: TRBJ1-4
D: TRBD1
CDR3: CSAWTGNEKLFF

V: TRBV7-2
J: TRBJ1-6
D: .
CDR3: CASSLGFTRNSPLHF

V: TRBV20-1
J: TRBJ1-4
D: .
CDR3: CSARVDEKLFF

V: TRBV28
J: TRBJ1-1
D: .
CDR3: CASRTAGGAGTEAFF

V: TRBV9
J: TRBJ1-2
D: .
CDR3: CASSVVRSGADGYTF

V: TRBV13
J: TRBJ1-2
D: .
CDR3: CASSLGGRNYGYTF

V: TRBV4-3
J: TRBJ1-1
D: .
CDR3: CASSFWREAEAFF

V: TRBV27
J: TRBJ2-7
D: TRBD2
CDR3: CASRITSGSYEQYF

V: TRBV29-1
J: TRBJ2-6
D: .
CDR3: CSVERGPGGNSGANVLTF

V: TRBV20-1
J: TRBJ2-4
D: .
CDR3: CSARAQSGSSAKNIQYF

V: TRBV11-2
J: TRBJ2-1
D: TRBD1
CDR3: CASHSGGLYNEQFF

V: TRBV4-3
J: TRBJ2-7
D: .
CDR3: CASSQDAGPWEQYF

V: TRBV6-2/TRBV6-3
J: TRBJ2-7
D: .
CDR3: CASNLDFIGPAYEQYF

V: TRBV9
J: TRBJ2-1
D: .
CDR3: CASSVNQIKSSEQFF

V: TRBV4-3
J: TRBJ2-1
D: .
CDR3: CASSQDARGRNEQFF

V: TRBV11-3
J: TRBJ2-1
D: TRBD2
CDR3: CASEFRPSGSSYNEQFF

V: TRBV9
J: TRBJ1-2
D: .
CDR3: CASSDIANYGYTF

V: TRBV3-1
J: TRBJ2-7
D: .
CDR3: CASSPGTYEQYF

V: TRBV5-1
J: TRBJ2-1
D: TRBD2
CDR3: CASSLGGLAGSYNEQFF

V: TRBV10-3
J: TRBJ2-5
D: TRBD2
CDR3: CAISAGLAEVQETQYF

V: TRBV2
J: TRBJ1-5
D: TRBD1
CDR3: CASRPDRAYNQPQHF

V: TRBV7-2
J: TRBJ2-3
D: TRBD1
CDR3: CASSLVGRGRGDTQYF

V: TRBV10-3
J: TRBJ2-5
D: .
CDR3: CAISGEVGETQYF

V: TRBV7-9
J: TRBJ2-2
D: .
CDR3: CASSLSTAAGELFF

V: TRBV2
J: TRBJ1-2
D: TRBD1
CDR3: CASNPLDRAYGYTF

V: TRBV4-1
J: TRBJ2-5
D: TRBD2
CDR3: CASSQDRTSGSLETQYF

V: TRBV5-1
J: TRBJ1-1
D: .
CDR3: CASSHLTRGWNTEAFF

V: TRBV5-1
J: TRBJ2-3
D: .
CDR3: CASSLTGDGDTQYF

V: TRBV5-1
J: TRBJ2-3
D: .
CDR3: CASSLAQRHTDTQYF

V: TRBV7-9
J: TRBJ1-5
D: .
CDR3: CIGDIQHF

V: TRBV12-3/TRBV12-4
J: TRBJ2-1
D: .
CDR3: CASSEGSYNEQFF

V: TRBV5-1
J: TRBJ2-3
D: .
CDR3: CASSQIRGDTQYF

V: TRBV9
J: TRBJ2-3
D: .
CDR3: CASSPMGLLSTDTQYF

V: TRBV5-1
J: TRBJ2-2
D: .
CDR3: CASSLDFGRWNTGELFF

V: TRBV10-3
J: TRBJ2-7
D: .
CDR3: CAISDLGGPYEQYF

V: TRBV6-2/TRBV6-3
J: TRBJ2-1
D: TRBD2
CDR3: CASSYPPHPASGRTYNEQFF

V: TRBV20-1
J: TRBJ2-1
D: TRBD1
CDR3: CSAAPGQGVNEQFF

V: TRBV7-9
J: TRBJ1-3
D: .
CDR3: CASSLAWDTIYF

V: TRBV12-3/TRBV12-4
J: TRBJ2-1
D: .
CDR3: CASSLRREGAHNEQFF

V: TRBV11-3
J: TRBJ2-7
D: .
CDR3: CASSLGVGEQYF

V: TRBV24-1
J: TRBJ2-2
D: .
CDR3: CATRPSDPDSGELFF

V: TRBV6-5
J: TRBJ2-2
D: TRBD2
CDR3: CASSYFGTRGTGELFF